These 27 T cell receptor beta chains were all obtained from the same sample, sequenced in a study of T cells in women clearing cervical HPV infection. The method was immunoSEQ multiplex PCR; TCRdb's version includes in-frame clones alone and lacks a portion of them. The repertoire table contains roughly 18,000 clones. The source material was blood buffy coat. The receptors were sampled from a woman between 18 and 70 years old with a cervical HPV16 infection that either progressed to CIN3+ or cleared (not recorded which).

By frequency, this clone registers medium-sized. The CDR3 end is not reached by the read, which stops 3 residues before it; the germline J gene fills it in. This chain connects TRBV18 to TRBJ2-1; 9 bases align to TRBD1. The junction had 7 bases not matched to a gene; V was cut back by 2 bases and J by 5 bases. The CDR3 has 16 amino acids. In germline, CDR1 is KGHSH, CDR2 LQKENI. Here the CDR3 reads CASSPFEQGAHNEQFF. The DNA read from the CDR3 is TGTGCCAGCTCACCATTTGAACAGGGGGCCCACAATGAG.

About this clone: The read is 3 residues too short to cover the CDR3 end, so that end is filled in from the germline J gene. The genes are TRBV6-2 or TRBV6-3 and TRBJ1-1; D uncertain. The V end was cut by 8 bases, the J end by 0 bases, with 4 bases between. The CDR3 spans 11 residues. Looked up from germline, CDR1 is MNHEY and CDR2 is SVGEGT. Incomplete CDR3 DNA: TGTGCCAGCTCGGTGAACACTGAA. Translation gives CASSVNTE. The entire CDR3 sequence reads CASSVNTEAFF.

CDR3 DNA (partial): TGTGCCAGTAGTATACAGGACTATGGC. Encoded protein: CASSIQDYG. The complete CDR3 protein is CASSIQDYGYTF. The chain uses TRBV19 and TRBJ1-2; D ambiguous. The CDR3 end is not reached by the read, which stops 3 residues before it; the germline J gene fills it in. The V gene lost 2 bases and the J gene lost 3 bases, with 4 bases spanning the gap. The length of the CDR3 is 12 residues. The germline CDR1 and CDR2 sequences are LNHDA and SQIVND (reference sequence).

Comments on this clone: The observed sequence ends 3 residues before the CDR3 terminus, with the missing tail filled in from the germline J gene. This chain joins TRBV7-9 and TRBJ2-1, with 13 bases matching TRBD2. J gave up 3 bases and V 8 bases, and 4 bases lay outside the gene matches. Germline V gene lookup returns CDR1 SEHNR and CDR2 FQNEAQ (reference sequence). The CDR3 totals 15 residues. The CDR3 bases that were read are TGTGCCAGCGAAGGACTAGCGGGAGTCTACAATGAG. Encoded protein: CASEGLAGVYNE. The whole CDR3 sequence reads CASEGLAGVYNEQFF.

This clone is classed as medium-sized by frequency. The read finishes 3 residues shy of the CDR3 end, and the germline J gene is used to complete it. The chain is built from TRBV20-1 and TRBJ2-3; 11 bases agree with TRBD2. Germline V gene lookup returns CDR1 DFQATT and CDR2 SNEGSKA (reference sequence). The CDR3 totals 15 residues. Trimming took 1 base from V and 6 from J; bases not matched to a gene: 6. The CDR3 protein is CSARGPGLADDTQYF. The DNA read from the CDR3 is TGCAGTGCTAGAGGACCGGGACTAGCGGATGATACG.

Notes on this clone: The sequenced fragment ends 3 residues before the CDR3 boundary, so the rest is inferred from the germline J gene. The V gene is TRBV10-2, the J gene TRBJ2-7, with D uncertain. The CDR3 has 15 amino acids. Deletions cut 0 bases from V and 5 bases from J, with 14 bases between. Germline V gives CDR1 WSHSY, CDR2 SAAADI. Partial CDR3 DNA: TGCGCCAGCAGTGAGTCGACGGCTGGGCCACACGAG. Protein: CASSESTAGPHE. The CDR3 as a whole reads CASSESTAGPHEQYF.

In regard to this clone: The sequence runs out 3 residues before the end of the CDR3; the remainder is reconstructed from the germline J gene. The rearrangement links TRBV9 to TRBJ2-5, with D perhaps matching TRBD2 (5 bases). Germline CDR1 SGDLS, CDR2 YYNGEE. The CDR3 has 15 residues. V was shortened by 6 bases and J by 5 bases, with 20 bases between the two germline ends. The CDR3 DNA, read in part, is TGTGCCAGCACCTTCAGTTTCGGGGTGGGGGAGACC. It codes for CASTFSFGVGET. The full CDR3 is CASTFSFGVGETQYF. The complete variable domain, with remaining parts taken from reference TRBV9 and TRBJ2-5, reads DSGVTQTPKHLITATGQRVTLRCSPRSGDLSVYWYQQSLDQGLQFLIQYYNGEERAKGNILERFSAQQFPDLHSELNLSSLELGDSALYFCASTFSFGVGETQYFGPGTRLLVL.

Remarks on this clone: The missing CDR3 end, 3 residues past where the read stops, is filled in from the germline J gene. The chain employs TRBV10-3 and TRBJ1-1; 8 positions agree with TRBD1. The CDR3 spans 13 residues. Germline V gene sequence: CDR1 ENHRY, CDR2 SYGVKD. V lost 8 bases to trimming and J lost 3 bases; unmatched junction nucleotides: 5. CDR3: CAIRTGGHTEAFF. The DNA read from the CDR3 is TGTGCCATCCGAACAGGGGGACACACTGAA.

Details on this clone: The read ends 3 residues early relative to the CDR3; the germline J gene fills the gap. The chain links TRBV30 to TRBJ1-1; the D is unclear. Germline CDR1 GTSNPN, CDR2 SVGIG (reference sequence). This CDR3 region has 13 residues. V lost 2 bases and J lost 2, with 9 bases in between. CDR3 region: CAWSSTLNTEAFF. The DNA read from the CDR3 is TGTGCCTGGAGTAGTACCCTAAACACTGAA.

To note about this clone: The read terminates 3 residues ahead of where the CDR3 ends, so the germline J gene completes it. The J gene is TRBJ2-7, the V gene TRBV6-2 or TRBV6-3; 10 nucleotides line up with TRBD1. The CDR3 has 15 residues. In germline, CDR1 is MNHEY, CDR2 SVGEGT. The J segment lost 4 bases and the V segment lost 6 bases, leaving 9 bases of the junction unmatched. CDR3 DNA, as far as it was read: TGTGCCAGCAGGACCGGTGGACAGGGGGAGTACGAG. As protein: CASRTGGQGEYE. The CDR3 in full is CASRTGGQGEYEQYF.

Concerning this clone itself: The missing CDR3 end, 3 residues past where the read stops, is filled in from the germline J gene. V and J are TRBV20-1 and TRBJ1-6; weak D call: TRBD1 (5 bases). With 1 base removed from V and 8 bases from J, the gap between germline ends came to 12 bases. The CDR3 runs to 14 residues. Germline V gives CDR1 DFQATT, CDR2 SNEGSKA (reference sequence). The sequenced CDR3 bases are TGCAGTGCTAGAGCCTTCCAGGGAGATTCACCC. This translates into CSARAFQGDSP. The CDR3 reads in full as CSARAFQGDSPLHF.

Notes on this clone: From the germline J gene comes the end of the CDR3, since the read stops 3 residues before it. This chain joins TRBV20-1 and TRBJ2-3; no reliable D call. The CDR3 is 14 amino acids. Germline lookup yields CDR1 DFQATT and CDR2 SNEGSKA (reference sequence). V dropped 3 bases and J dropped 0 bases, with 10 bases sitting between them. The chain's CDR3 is CSARLVTSTDTQYF. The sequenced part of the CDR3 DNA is TGCAGTGCTAGGCTGGTAACTAGCACAGATACG.

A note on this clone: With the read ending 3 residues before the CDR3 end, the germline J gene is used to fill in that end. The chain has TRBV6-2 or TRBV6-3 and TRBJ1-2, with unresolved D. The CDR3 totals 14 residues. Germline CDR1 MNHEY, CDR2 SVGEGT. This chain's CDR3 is CASTLAGYFNDYTF. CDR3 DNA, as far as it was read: TGTGCCAGCACCCTAGCGGGTTACTTCAACGAC.

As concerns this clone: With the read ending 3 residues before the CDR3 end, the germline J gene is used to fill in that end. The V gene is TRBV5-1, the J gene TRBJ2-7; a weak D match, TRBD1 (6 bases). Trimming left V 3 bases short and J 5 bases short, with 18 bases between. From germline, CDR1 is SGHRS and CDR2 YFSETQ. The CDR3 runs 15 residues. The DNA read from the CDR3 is TGCGCCAGCAGCTACGAATTTACAGGGCTGGACGAG. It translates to CASSYEFTGLDE. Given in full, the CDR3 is CASSYEFTGLDEQYF.

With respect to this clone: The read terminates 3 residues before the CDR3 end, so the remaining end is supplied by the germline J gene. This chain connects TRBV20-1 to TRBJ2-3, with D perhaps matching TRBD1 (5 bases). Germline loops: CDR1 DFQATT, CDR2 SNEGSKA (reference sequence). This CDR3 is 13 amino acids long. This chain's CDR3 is CSAREQDAQPQYF. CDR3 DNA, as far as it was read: TGCAGTGCTAGAGAACAGGACGCTCAGCCG.

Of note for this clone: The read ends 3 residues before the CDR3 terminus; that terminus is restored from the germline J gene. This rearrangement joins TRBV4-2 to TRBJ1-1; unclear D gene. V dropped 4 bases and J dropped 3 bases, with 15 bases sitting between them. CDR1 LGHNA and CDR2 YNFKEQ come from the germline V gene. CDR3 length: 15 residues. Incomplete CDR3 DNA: TGTGCCAGCAGCCTTCGGGTAGACCGGGACACTGAA. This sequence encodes CASSLRVDRDTE. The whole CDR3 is CASSLRVDRDTEAFF.

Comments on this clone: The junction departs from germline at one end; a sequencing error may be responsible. The CDR3 sequence is CASSQGEEGAKLFF. Incomplete CDR3 DNA: TGCGCCAGCAGCCAAGGGGAGGAGGGGGCAAAA. The chain is built from TRBV4-2 and TRBJ1-4; 7 nucleotides align to TRBD1. The observed sequence ends 3 residues before the CDR3 terminus, with the missing tail filled in from the germline J gene. The CDR3 sequence is 14 residues long. Per germline, CDR1 LGHNA and CDR2 YNFKEQ.

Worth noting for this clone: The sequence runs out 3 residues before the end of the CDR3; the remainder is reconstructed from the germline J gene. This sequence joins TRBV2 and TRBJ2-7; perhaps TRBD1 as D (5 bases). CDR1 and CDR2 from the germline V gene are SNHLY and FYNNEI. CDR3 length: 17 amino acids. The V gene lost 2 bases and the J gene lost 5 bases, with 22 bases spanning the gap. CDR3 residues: CASSELSFQGKRDEQYF. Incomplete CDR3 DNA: TGTGCCAGCAGTGAATTGTCGTTTCAGGGCAAAAGAGACGAG.

The covered CDR3 bases are TGCGCCAGCAGCTTGGGAGGACAACGGAATTCACCC. Translated, it gives CASSLGGQRNSP. The entire CDR3 is CASSLGGQRNSPLHF. The chain links TRBV5-1 to TRBJ1-6, with D possibly matching TRBD1 (5 bases). Read sequence stops 3 residues before the CDR3 end, and the germline J gene provides the missing end. Trimming stripped 0 bases from V and 7 bases from J, with 11 bases between. Germline lookup yields CDR1 SGHRS and CDR2 YFSETQ. This CDR3 region has 15 residues.

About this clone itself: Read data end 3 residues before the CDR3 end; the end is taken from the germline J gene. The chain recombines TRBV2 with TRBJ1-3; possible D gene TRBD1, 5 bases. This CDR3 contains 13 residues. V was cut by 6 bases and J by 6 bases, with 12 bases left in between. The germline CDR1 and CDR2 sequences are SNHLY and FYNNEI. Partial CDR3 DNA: TGTGCCAGCAGCCCAGGACACTTAAACACC. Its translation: CASSPGHLNT. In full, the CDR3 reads CASSPGHLNTIYF. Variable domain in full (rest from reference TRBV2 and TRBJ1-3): EPEVTQTPSHQVTQMGQEVILRCVPISNHLYFYWYRQILGQKVEFLVSFYNNEISEKSEIFDDQFSVERPDGSNFTLKIRSTKLEDSAMYFCASSPGHLNTIYFGEGSWLTVV.

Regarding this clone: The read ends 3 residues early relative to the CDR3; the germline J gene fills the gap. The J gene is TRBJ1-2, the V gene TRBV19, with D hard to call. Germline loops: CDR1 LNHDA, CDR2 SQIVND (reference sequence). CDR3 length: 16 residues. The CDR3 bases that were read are TGTGCCAGTAGCCGTCCCCCTGCGGGAGCCTCAGATACC. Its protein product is CASSRPPAGASDT. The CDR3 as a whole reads CASSRPPAGASDTYTF.

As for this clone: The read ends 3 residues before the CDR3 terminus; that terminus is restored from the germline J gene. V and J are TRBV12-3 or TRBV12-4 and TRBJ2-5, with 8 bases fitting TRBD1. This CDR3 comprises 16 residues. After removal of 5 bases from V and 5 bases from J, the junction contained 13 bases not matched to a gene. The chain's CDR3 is CASSPGQGGMRETQYF. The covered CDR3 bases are TGTGCCAGCAGTCCAGGACAGGGTGGAATGAGGGAGACC.

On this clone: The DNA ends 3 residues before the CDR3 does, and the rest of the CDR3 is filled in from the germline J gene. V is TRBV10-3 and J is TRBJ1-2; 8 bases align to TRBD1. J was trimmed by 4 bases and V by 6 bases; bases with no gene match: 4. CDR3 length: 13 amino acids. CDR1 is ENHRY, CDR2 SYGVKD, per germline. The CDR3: CAISDRGGYGYTF. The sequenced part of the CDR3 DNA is TGTGCCATCAGCGACAGGGGCGGCTATGGC.

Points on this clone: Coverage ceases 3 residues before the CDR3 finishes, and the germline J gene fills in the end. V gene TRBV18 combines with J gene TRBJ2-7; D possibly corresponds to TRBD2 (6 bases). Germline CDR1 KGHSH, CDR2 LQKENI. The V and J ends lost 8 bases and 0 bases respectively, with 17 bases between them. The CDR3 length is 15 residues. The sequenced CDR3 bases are TGTGCCAGCGCGCCCGGGGCGGGGCGCTCCTACGAG. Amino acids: CASAPGAGRSYE. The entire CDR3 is CASAPGAGRSYEQYF.

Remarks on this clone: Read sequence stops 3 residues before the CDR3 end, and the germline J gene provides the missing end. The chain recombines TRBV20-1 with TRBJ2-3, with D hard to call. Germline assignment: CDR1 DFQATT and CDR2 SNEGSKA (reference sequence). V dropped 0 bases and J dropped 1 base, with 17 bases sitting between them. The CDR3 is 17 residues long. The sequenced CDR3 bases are TGCAGTGCTAGAGATCCCGCGACTCCCTCGGGCACAGATACG. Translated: CSARDPATPSGTDT. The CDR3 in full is CSARDPATPSGTDTQYF.

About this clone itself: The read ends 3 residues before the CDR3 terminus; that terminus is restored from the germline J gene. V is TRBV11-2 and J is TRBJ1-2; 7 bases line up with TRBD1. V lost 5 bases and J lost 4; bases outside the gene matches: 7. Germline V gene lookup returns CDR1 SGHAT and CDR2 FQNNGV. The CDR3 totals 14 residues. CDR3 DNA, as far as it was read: TGTGCCAGCAGCACCACAGGGGTGGCCTATGGC. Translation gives CASSTTGVAYG. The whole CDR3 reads CASSTTGVAYGYTF.

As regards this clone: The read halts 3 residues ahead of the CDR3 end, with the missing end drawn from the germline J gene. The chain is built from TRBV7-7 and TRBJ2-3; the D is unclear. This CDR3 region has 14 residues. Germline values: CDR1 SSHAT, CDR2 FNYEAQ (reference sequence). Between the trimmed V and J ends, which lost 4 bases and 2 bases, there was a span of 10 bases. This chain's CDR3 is CASSSDFYTDTQYF. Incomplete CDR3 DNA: TGTGCCAGCAGCTCCGACTTTTACACAGATACG. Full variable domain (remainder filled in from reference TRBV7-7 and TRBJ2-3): GAGVSQSPRYKVTKRGQDVTLRCDPISSHATLYWYQQALGQGPEFLTYFNYEAQPDKSGLPSDRFSAERPEGSISTLTIQRTEQRDSAMYRCASSSDFYTDTQYFGPGTRLTVL.